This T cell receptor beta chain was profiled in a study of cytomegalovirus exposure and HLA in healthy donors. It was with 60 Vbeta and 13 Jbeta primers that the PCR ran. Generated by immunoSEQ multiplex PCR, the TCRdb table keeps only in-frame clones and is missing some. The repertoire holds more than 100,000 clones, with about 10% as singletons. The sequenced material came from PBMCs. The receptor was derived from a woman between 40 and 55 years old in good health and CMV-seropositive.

The CDR3 here is CASSRLGLAGGSASTDTQYF. The CDR3 DNA sequence: TGTGCCAGCTCACGATTGGGACTAGCGGGGGGTTCCGCTAGCACAGATACGCAGTATTTT. The V call is TRBV18, the J call TRBJ2-3; TRBD2 matches at 15 bases. The CDR3 spans 20 residues. V was pared by 4 bases and J by 0 bases, with 11 bases of the junction left unmatched. Germline loops: CDR1 KGHSH, CDR2 LQKENI.